These 13 T cell receptor beta chains originate from one sample sequenced in a study of OX40 agonist ivuxolimab in advanced cancers. Clones were read by immunoSEQ multiplex PCR, and TCRdb kept only the in-frame ones, dropping some. The table lists more than 20,000 clones, 70% to 85% of them singletons. This specimen was CD4+ or CD8+ T cells sorted from blood, taken in a trial of the OX40 agonist ivuxolimab. All receptors come from an adult with an advanced solid tumor such as melanoma, head and neck, liver or kidney cancer.

The CDR3 sequence is CASNPDRQETQYF. The CDR3, as DNA: TGTGCCAGCAACCCAGACAGGCAAGAGACCCAGTACTTC. This chain connects TRBV2 to TRBJ2-5; possibly TRBD1 for D (6 bases). Germline values: CDR1 SNHLY, CDR2 FYNNEI. The CDR3 spans 13 residues. Trimming took off 7 bases at V and 2 bases at J, with 11 bases between the two ends.

The chain recombines TRBV6-1 with TRBJ1-5, with 8 bases lining up with TRBD1. CDR1 MNHNS and CDR2 SASEGT come from the germline V gene. The V segment lost 6 bases and the J segment 5 bases; nucleotides outside the gene matches: 6. The CDR3 loop spans 14 amino acids. The CDR3, as DNA: TGTGCCAGCAGGGGGACAGGCGATTATCAGCCCCAGCATTTT. This codes for CASRGTGDYQPQHF.

V usage is TRBV28 and J usage is TRBJ1-2, with D perhaps matching TRBD1 (6 bases). The CDR3 contains 13 residues. V dropped 8 bases and J dropped 7 bases, with 17 bases sitting between them. From germline, CDR1 is MDHEN and CDR2 SYDVKM. The CDR3 here is CASEGGHVGGYTF. The CDR3 DNA follows: TGTGCCAGCGAGGGGGGGCACGTGGGTGGCTACACCTTC.

The genes are TRBV4-2 and TRBJ1-5; D possibly corresponds to TRBD1 (6 bases). V was pared by 1 base and J by 5 bases, with 12 bases between. Per germline, CDR1 LGHNA and CDR2 YNFKEQ. CDR3 length: 15 amino acids. This CDR3 reads CASSQVWDIDQPQHF. DNA for the CDR3: TGTGCCAGCAGCCAAGTGTGGGACATCGATCAGCCCCAGCATTTT.

This chain uses TRBV30 with TRBJ2-2; D is possibly TRBD1 (10 bases). Trimming left V 7 bases short and J 12 bases short, with 27 bases between. CDR3 length: 15 residues. Per germline, CDR1 GTSNPN and CDR2 SVGIG (reference sequence). CDR3 loop: CAFGTGAVAGAKLFF. CDR3 bases: TGTGCCTTCGGGACAGGGGCCGTAGCGGGGGCCAAGCTGTTTTTT.

In the case of this clone: One end of the junction does not line up with germline, which may come from a read error. The chain joins TRBV7-3 to TRBJ1-1; D gene unclear. The CDR3 has 16 amino acids. Germline V gene lookup returns CDR1 SGHTA and CDR2 FQGTGA. DNA for the CDR3: TGTGCCAGCAGCCTAACCCCCGCAGGAATGAACACTGAAGCTTTCTTT. This encodes CASSLTPAGMNTEAFF.

The chain recombines TRBV6-1 with TRBJ1-3, with TRBD1 as a possible D gene (5 bases). Trimming shortened V by 4 bases and J by 3 bases, and 10 bases separated the two germline ends. Germline V CDR1 and CDR2: MNHNS, SASEGT. This CDR3 has 14 amino acids. This CDR3 reads CASSASGDGNTIYF. The CDR3 region has the DNA TGTGCCAGCAGTGCGTCGGGGGATGGAAACACCATATATTTT.

CDR3 nucleotides: TGTGCCAGCAGCCACAGGCCTCTAGCGGGAGACCACACCGGGGAGCTGTTTTTT. It is translated as CASSHRPLAGDHTGELFF. The chain is built from TRBV7-7 and TRBJ2-2; 10 nucleotides match TRBD2. J was trimmed by 3 bases and V by 5 bases; bases with no gene match: 12. The length of the CDR3 is 18 residues. From germline, CDR1 is SSHAT and CDR2 FNYEAQ (reference sequence).

This clone was seen only a few times. V and J are TRBV9 and TRBJ2-7; maybe TRBD1 (5 bases). V was shortened by 2 bases and J by 1 base, with 10 bases between the two germline ends. The germline V gene encodes CDR1 SGDLS and CDR2 YYNGEE. There are 14 residues in the CDR3. The CDR3 DNA reads TGTGCCAGCAGCGTTTCGACAGTTTCCTACGAGCAGTACTTC. Translating gives CASSVSTVSYEQYF.

The chain is built from TRBV5-6 and TRBJ2-1; D remains unclear. The CDR3 covers 13 residues. Trimming removed 1 base at V and 7 bases at J, with 9 bases between. Germline CDR1 is SGHDT and CDR2 is YYEEEE. The CDR3 here is CASSLNAENEQFF. CDR3 sequence (DNA): TGTGCCAGCAGCTTGAACGCAGAAAATGAGCAGTTCTTC.

The genes are TRBV4-2 and TRBJ2-2; D unclear. Germline-derived CDR1 and CDR2 are LGHNA and YNFKEQ. This CDR3 is 12 amino acids long. Between the trimmed V and J ends, which lost 1 base and 6 bases, there was a span of 3 bases. CDR3 amino acids: CASSQVAGELFF. CDR3 bases: TGTGCCAGCAGCCAAGTAGCCGGGGAGCTGTTTTTT.

V is TRBV30 and J is TRBJ1-2; D is undetermined. CDR3 length: 13 amino acids. In germline, CDR1 is GTSNPN, CDR2 SVGIG (reference sequence). The V gene lost 1 base and the J gene lost 9 bases, with 15 bases spanning the gap. CDR3 DNA: TGTGCCTGGAGTGCAACCGGCGTGGTTAGCTACACCTTC. Translating gives CAWSATGVVSYTF.

The chain links TRBV5-1 to TRBJ2-2; 8 bases fit TRBD1. After removal of 6 bases from V and 5 bases from J, the junction contained 9 bases not matched to a gene. CDR1 is SGHRS, CDR2 YFSETQ, per germline. The CDR3 contains 15 residues. In DNA, the CDR3 is TGCGCCAGCATCGGACAGGGCTCAACGACCGGGGAGCTGTTTTTT. It encodes CASIGQGSTTGELFF.